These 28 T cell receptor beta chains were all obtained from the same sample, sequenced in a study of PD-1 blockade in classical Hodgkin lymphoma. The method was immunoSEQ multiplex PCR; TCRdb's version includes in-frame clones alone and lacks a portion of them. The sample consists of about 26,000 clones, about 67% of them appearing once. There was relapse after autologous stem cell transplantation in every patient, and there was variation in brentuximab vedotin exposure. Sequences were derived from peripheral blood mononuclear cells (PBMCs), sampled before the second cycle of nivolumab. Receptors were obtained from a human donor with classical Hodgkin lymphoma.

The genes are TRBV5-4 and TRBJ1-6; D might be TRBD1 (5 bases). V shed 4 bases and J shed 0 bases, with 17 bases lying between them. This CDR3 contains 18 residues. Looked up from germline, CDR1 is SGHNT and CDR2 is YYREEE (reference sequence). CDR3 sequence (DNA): TGTGCCAGCAGCACCTGGGGCTGGACGAGCTCCTATAATTCACCCCTCCACTTT. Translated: CASSTWGWTSSYNSPLHF.

This CDR3 is CASSSNRDRASRVGYTF. For the CDR3, the DNA is TGTGCCAGCAGCTCAAACCGGGACAGGGCTTCAAGGGTGGGCTACACCTTC. The V call is TRBV9, the J call TRBJ1-2, with 9 bases matching TRBD1. V shed 4 bases and J 8 bases; nucleotides not matched to a gene: 18. CDR3 length: 17 amino acids. Germline CDR1 is SGDLS and CDR2 is YYNGEE.

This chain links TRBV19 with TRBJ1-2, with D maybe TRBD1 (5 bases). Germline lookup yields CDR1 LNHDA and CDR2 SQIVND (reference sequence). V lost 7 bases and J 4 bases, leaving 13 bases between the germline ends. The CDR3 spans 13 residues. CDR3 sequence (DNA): TGTGCCAGTAAAAGCGCGGGGCCCTATGGCTACACCTTC. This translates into CASKSAGPYGYTF.

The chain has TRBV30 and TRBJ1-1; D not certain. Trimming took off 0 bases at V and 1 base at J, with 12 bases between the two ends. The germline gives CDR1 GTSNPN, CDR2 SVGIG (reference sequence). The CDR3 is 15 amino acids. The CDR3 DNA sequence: TGTGCCTGGAGTGTAAAGGGCAGGACGAACACTGAAGCTTTCTTT. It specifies CAWSVKGRTNTEAFF.

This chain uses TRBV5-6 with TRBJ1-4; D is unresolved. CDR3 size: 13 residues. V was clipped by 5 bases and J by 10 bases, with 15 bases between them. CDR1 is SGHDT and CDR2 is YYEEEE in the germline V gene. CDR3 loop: CASSQLVGGKLFF. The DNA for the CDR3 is TGTGCCAGCAGTCAATTAGTTGGCGGAAAACTGTTTTTT.

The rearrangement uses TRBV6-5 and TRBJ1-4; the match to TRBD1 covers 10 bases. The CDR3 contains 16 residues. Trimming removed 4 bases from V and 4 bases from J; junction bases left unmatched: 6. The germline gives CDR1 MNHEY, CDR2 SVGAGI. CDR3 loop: CASSFSRTGGNEKLFF. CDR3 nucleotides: TGTGCCAGCAGTTTCTCAAGGACAGGGGGTAATGAAAAACTGTTTTTT.

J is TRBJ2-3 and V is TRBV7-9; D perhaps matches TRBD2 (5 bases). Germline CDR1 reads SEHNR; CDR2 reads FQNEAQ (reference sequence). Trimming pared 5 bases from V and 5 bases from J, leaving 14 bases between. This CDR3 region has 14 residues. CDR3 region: CASSLTSGGDTQYF. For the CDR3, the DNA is TGTGCCAGCAGCCTCACCTCCGGAGGAGATACGCAGTATTTT.

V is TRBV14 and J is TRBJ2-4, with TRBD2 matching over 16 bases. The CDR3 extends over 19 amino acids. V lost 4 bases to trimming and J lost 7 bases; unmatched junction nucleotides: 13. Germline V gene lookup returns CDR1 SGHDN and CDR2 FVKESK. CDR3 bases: TGTGCCAGCAGCCCGGGGACTAGCGGGGGGGCCGGTCGGTTGAACATTCAGTACTTC. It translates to CASSPGTSGGAGRLNIQYF.

The CDR3 DNA reads TGTGCCAGCAGTGGACAGGGCCAATCGGAGACCCAGTACTTC. Translating it yields CASSGQGQSETQYF. The V and J genes are TRBV6-1 and TRBJ2-5; 7 positions agree with TRBD1. This CDR3 is built from 14 residues. The V segment lost 4 bases and the J segment 5 bases; nucleotides outside the gene matches: 7. Germline lookup yields CDR1 MNHNS and CDR2 SASEGT.

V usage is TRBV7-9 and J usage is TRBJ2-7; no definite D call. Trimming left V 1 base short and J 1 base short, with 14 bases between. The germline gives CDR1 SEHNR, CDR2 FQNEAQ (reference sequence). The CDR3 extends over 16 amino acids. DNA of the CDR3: TGTGCCAGCAGCTTAGATTCTTTTTTGACGTCCTACGAGCAGTACTTC. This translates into CASSLDSFLTSYEQYF.

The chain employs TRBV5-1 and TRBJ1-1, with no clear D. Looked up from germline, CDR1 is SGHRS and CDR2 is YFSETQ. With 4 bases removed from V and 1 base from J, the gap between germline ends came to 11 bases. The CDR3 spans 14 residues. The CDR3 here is CASSMGPQNTEAFF. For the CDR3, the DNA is TGCGCCAGCAGCATGGGCCCGCAGAACACTGAAGCTTTCTTT.

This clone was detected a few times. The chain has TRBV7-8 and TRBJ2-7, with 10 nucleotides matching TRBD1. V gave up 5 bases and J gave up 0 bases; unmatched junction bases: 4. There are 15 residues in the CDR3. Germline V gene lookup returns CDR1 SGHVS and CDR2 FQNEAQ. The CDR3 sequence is CASSEGQGISYEQYF. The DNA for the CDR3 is TGTGCCAGCAGCGAGGGACAGGGGATCTCCTACGAGCAGTACTTC.

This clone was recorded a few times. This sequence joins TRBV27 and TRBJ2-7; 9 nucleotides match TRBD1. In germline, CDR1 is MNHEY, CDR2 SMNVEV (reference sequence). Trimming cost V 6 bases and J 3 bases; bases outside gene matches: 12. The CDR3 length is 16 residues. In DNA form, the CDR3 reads TGTGCCAGCAGCCTAAAGGTCGGGACAGGGAGCTACGAGCAGTACTTC. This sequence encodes CASSLKVGTGSYEQYF.

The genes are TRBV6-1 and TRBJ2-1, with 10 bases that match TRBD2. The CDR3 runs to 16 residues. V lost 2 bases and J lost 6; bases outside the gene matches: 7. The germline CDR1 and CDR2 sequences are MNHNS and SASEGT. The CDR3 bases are TGTGCCAGCAGTGAATGGAGGCTAGCGGGAGTCAATGAGCAGTTCTTC. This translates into CASSEWRLAGVNEQFF.

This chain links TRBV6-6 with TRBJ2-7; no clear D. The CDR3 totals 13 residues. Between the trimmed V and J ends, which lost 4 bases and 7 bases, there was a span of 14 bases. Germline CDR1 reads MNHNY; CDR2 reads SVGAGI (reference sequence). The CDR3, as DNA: TGTGCCAGCAGTTCCTCTTTAGCAAGAGAGCAGTACTTC. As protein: CASSSSLAREQYF.

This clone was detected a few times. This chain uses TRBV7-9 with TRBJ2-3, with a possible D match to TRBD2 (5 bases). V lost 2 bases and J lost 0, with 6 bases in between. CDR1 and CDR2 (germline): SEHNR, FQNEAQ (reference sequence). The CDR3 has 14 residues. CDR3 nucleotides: TGTGCCAGCAGCTTAACTAGGAGCACAGATACGCAGTATTTT. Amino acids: CASSLTRSTDTQYF.

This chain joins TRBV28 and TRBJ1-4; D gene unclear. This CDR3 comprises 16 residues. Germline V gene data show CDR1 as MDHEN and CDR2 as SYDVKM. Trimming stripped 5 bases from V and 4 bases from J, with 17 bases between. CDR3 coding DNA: TGTGCCAGCAGTACGCGTGGACCTTCTGATAATGAAAAACTGTTTTTT. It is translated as CASSTRGPSDNEKLFF. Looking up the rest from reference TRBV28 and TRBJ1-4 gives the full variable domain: DVKVTQSSRYLVKRTGEKVFLECVQDMDHENMFWYRQDPGLGLRLIYFSYDVKMKEKGDIPEGYSVSREKKERFSLILESASTNQTSMYLCASSTRGPSDNEKLFFGSGTQLSVL.

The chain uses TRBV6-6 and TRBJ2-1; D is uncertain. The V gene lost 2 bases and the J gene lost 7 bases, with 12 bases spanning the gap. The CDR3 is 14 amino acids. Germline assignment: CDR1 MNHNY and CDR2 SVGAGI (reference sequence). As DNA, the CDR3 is TGTGCCAGCAGTTACACACGACTGGGAAATGAGCAGTTCTTC. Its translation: CASSYTRLGNEQFF.

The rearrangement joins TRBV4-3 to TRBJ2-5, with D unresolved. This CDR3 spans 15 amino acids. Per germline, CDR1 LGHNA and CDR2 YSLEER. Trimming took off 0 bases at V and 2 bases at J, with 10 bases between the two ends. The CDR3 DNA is TGCGCCAGCAGCCAAGAGGAACAGAAACAAGAGACCCAGTACTTC. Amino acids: CASSQEEQKQETQYF.

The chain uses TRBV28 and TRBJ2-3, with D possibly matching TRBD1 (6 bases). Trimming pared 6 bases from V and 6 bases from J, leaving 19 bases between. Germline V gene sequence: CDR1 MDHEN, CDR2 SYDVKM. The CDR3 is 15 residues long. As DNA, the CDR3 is TGTGCCAGCAGCCTTGGGAACACAGGGCCGGATACGCAGTATTTT. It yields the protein CASSLGNTGPDTQYF.

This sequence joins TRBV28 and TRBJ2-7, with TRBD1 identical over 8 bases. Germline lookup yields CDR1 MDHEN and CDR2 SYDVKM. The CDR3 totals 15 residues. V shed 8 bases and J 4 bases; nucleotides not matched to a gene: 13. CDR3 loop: CASLGQGGARYEQYF. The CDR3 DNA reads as TGTGCCAGCTTAGGACAGGGAGGCGCTCGGTACGAGCAGTACTTC.

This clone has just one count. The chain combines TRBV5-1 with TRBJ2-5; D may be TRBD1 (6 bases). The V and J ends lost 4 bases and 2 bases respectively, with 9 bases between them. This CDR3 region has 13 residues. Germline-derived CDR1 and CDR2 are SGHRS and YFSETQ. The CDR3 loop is CASSGQLQETQYF. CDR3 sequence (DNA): TGCGCCAGCAGCGGACAGCTACAAGAGACCCAGTACTTC.

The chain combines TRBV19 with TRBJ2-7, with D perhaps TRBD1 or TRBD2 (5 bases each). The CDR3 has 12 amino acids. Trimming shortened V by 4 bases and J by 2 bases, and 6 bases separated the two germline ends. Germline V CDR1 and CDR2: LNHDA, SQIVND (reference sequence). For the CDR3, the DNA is TGTGCCAGTAGTACGGGACCCTACGAGCAGTACTTC. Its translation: CASSTGPYEQYF.

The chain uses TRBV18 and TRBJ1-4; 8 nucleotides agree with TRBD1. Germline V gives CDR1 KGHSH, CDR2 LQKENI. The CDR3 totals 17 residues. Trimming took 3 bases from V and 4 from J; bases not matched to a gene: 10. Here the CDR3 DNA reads TGTGCCAGCTCACCGAGGACAGGGAGTAGCGGTAATGAAAAACTGTTTTTT. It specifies CASSPRTGSSGNEKLFF.

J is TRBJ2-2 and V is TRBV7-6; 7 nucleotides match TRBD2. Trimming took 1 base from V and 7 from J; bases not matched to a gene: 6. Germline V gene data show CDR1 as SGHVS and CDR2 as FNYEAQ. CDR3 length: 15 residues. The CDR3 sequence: CASSLGGGEVGELFF. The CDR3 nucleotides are TGTGCCAGCAGCTTAGGCGGGGGAGAGGTCGGGGAGCTGTTTTTT.

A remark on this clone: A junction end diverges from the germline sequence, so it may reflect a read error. The chain's CDR3 is CASSFYGGKEEIQYF. CDR3 in DNA: TGTGCCAGCAGCTTTTATGGCGGGAAAGAAGAGATCCAGTACTTC. V gene TRBV7-2 combines with J gene TRBJ2-5; a weak D match, TRBD2 (6 bases). Germline assignment: CDR1 SGHTA and CDR2 FQGNSA. The CDR3 covers 15 residues.

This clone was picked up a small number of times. CDR3: CASSYHTGELFF. The CDR3 nucleotides are TGTGCCAGCAGTTATCACACCGGGGAGCTGTTTTTT. The chain combines TRBV6-5 with TRBJ2-2; D gene uncertain. The CDR3 spans 12 residues. CDR1 MNHEY and CDR2 SVGAGI come from the germline V gene. The V and J ends lost 3 bases and 3 bases respectively, with 2 bases between them.

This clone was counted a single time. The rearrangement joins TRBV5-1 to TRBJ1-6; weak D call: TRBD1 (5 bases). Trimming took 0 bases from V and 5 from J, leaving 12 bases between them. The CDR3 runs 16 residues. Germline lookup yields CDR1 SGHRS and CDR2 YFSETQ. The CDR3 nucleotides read TGCGCCAGCAGCTTGGAGATCAGGGAGAATAATTCACCCCTCCACTTT. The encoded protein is CASSLEIRENNSPLHF.